This TCR beta chain was sequenced during a study of blood T cell repertoires in COVID-19 (dated by TCRdb to the early 2020s). Background on the whole study: The collaborator samples originated in the United States, Italy and Spain and spanned the acute and convalescent phases of COVID-19. The prospective study material was composed of cDNA or gDNA derived from T cells, B-cell-depleted T cells, or PBMCs. The dataset comprised deeply sampled blood TCRbeta repertoires from subjects exposed to, actively infected with, or recovered from COVID-19. A freely available public database, intended as a resource for researchers studying the immune response to SARS-CoV-2, is where the repertoires were released. Samples came from the ongoing ImmuneRACE study (first 160 participants) plus 1,254 subjects from 6 global collaborators. Sample metadata almost always included a de-identified subject ID, COVID-19 status, age in years and sex. Where HLA class I and class II types were available, the types were taken from metadata supplied by the sample provider, not from assay-based typing.

Notes on this clone: The target of this receptor is not known. No much larger clonotype is one base removed from it; base qualities were not supplied.

Whole blood was collected in K2EDTA tubes by collaborating institutions according to the institutions' own protocols. For TCRbeta analysis, collaborators shipped samples as frozen whole blood, isolated PBMCs, or DNA extracted from either of those sample types. TCRbeta CDR3 regions were amplified from genomic DNA by means of the immunoSEQ Assay, a bias-controlled multiplex PCR. The paper's processing steps were these. Nucleated cell counts per sample were estimated from amplification of reference gene primers within the assay. Sequence reads were collapsed and filtered to measure the absolute abundance of every unique TCRbeta CDR3 rearrangement. For each sample, productive Simpson clonality was calculated as the square root of Simpson's diversity index across productive rearrangements. The table comes from immuneACCESS by way of TCRdb, which keeps in-frame sequences with V and J called. Part of the clones is missing from these tables; in studies checked, under half for an unresolved V gene and the rest for unknown reasons. That table furnishes V, J and clone size, whereas the DNA furnished D and trimming. The sample table shows just over 150,000 clones, and approximately 90% are seen once. Together, the top ten hold about 15% of the sample.

V loses 3 bases at its end and J loses 4 bases; junction bases beyond the gene matches: 4. The germline V gene gives CDR1 as SGHRS and CDR2 as YFSETQ. Spanning cysteine to phenylalanine, the CDR3 consists of 14 amino acids. Only the CDR3 part of the read is kept: 42 bases, read in frame from the first base. Study-wide findings and limitations: The amount of clinical and demographic metadata varied by source and participant and was provided uncurated.

The V and J genes are TRBV5-1 and TRBJ2-1; TRBD2 matches 7 bases in the middle. This clonotype originated in a woman in her forties with acute or convalescent COVID-19. The sequencing input was peripheral blood. CDR3 reads: CASSSMGGYNEQFF. In nucleotides, the sequence is TGCGCCAGCAGCTCCATGGGGGGGTACAATGAGCAGTTCTTC.